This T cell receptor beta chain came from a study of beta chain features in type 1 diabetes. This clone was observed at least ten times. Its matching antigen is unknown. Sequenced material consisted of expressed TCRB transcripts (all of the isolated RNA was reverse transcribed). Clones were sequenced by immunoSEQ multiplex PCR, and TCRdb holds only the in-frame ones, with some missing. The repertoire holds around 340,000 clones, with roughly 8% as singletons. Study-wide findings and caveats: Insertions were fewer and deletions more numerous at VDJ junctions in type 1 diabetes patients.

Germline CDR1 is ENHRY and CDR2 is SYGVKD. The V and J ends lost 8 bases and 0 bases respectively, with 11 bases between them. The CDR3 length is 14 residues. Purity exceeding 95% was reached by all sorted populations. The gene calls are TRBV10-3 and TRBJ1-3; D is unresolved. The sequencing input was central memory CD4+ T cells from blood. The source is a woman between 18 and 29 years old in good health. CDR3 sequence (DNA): TGTGCCATCCGAAAAGAGACCTCTGGAAACACCATATATTTT. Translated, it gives CAIRKETSGNTIYF.